Below are 10 T cell receptor beta chains sequenced from a single sample in a study of radiotherapy plus CTLA-4 blockade in lung cancer (dated by TCRdb to 2017 to 2018). The library was produced with the immunoSEQ multiplex PCR assay. The table was pulled from immuneACCESS by TCRdb, which kept in-frame rearrangements only. Such tables lose some clones; where checked, under half of the loss comes from unresolved V genes, and the rest has no known cause. The sample table holds about 80,000 clones, of which 78% were seen once. 20% to 25% of the sample lies in the top ten. Here the sequenced sample was peripheral blood, taken from a patient treated with radiotherapy plus ipilimumab. Source of these receptors: a human donor with non-small cell lung cancer whose response to radiotherapy plus ipilimumab could not be evaluated. Some clones in this sample may be carry-over from other donors' samples.

The J gene is TRBJ2-3, the V gene TRBV19, with 9 bases matching TRBD2. CDR1 and CDR2 from the germline V gene are LNHDA and SQIVND (reference sequence). With 5 bases clipped from V and 5 bases from J, the junction kept 11 bases outside the gene matches. This CDR3 spans 16 amino acids. CDR3: CASSALGGGAGDTQYF. For the CDR3, the DNA is TGTGCCAGTAGTGCACTCGGCGGGGGGGCAGGAGATACGCAGTATTTT.

The chain uses TRBV6-4 and TRBJ1-2, with 8 bases that match TRBD1. The CDR3 has 14 amino acids. CDR1 and CDR2 from the germline V gene are MRHNA and SNTAGT. The J segment lost 8 bases and the V segment lost 6 bases, leaving 11 bases of the junction unmatched. CDR3 bases: TGTGCCAGCAGGAATCGGACAGGGCTTGAAGGCTACACCTTC. Translation gives CASRNRTGLEGYTF.

The chain uses TRBV5-1 and TRBJ1-4; TRBD1 matches at 9 bases. This CDR3 contains 15 residues. Per germline, CDR1 SGHRS and CDR2 YFSETQ. Losses at the gene ends were 4 bases for V and 6 bases for J; bases not matched to a gene: 7. CDR3: CASSRLTGGDEKLFF. The CDR3 region has the DNA TGCGCCAGCAGCCGTTTGACAGGGGGGGATGAAAAACTGTTTTTT.

This chain connects TRBV28 to TRBJ1-4, with TRBD1 matching 9 bases. This CDR3 is built from 16 residues. The germline gives CDR1 MDHEN, CDR2 SYDVKM. Germline trimming cut 4 bases from V and 7 bases from J; bases unmatched to any gene: 10. The CDR3 loop reads CASSSPDRDRAEKLFF. As DNA, the CDR3 is TGTGCCAGCAGTTCTCCGGACCGGGACAGGGCTGAAAAACTGTTTTTT.

This clone was counted a few times. J is TRBJ2-7 and V is TRBV10-3; 7 nucleotides match TRBD1. CDR1 and CDR2 (germline): ENHRY, SYGVKD. V trimming: 6 bases; J trimming: 2 bases; junction bases outside the gene matches: 7. The CDR3 is 14 amino acids. CDR3 nucleotides: TGTGCCATCAGGGACCCGGGACAGACCTACGAGCAGTACTTC. It translates to CAIRDPGQTYEQYF.

The chain is built from TRBV5-1 and TRBJ2-2; maybe TRBD2 (6 bases). In germline, CDR1 is SGHRS, CDR2 YFSETQ. V was shortened by 5 bases and J by 1 base, with 12 bases between the two germline ends. CDR3 length equals 15 residues. In nucleotides, the CDR3 is TGCGCCAGCAGAGCCGGGACTGGGAACACCGGGGAGCTGTTTTTT. Translating it yields CASRAGTGNTGELFF. Variable domain in full (rest from reference TRBV5-1 and TRBJ2-2): KAGVTQTPRYLIKTRGQQVTLSCSPISGHRSVSWYQQTPGQGLQFLFEYFSETQRNKGNFPGRFSGRQFSNSRSEMNVSTLELGDSALYLCASRAGTGNTGELFFGEGSRLTVL.

The chain joins TRBV5-4 to TRBJ2-5; 7 positions agree with TRBD1. Germline V gene lookup returns CDR1 SGHNT and CDR2 YYREEE (reference sequence). Germline trimming cut 0 bases from V and 4 bases from J; bases unmatched to any gene: 6. The CDR3 extends over 15 amino acids. DNA for the CDR3: TGTGCCAGCAGCTTGGATGTGACAGGGCTAGAGACCCAGTACTTC. It yields the protein CASSLDVTGLETQYF.

V is TRBV19 and J is TRBJ1-4, with 7 bases matching TRBD1. CDR3 size: 14 residues. V shed 6 bases, J shed 7 bases, and the junction held 8 bases outside the gene matches. CDR1 LNHDA and CDR2 SQIVND come from the germline V gene (reference sequence). CDR3 protein: CASRSTGKFEKLFF. The CDR3, as DNA: TGTGCCAGTAGGTCGACAGGGAAGTTTGAAAAACTGTTTTTT.

This chain connects TRBV10-3 to TRBJ2-4; 13 positions match TRBD2. Germline lookup yields CDR1 ENHRY and CDR2 SYGVKD. The CDR3 sequence is 16 residues long. The V and J ends lost 3 bases and 5 bases, in that order; junction bases with no gene match: 4. CDR3 bases: TGTGCCATCAGTGAACTAGCGGGGGGGCTCCAAAACATTCAGTACTTC. Its protein product is CAISELAGGLQNIQYF.

The gene calls are TRBV27 and TRBJ2-5, with D possibly TRBD1 on 8 matching bases. The germline V and J ends were trimmed by 4 bases and 4 bases, with 13 bases remaining between them. Germline loops: CDR1 MNHEY, CDR2 SMNVEV (reference sequence). The CDR3 is 14 residues long. CDR3 in DNA: TGTGCCAGCAGTTCGGACAGGGAGGGAGAGACCCAGTACTTC. As protein: CASSSDREGETQYF.